The TCR beta chain under discussion was sequenced for a study of beta chain features in type 1 diabetes (dated by TCRdb to about 2018). For the study in its entirety: Mean age, gender distribution, total cell number and subset yield were not different between patients and healthy donors. Across all samples, some 110,000,000 sorted cells were examined, and cell number per subset correlated strongly with RNA yield. In the study, TCRB repertoires of sorted circulating CD4+ T cell subsets from recently diagnosed type 1 diabetes patients were compared with those of matched healthy donors. Whereas all 30 or so donors provided naive and central memory subsets, regulatory and stem cell-like memory subsets were isolated from just 8 patients and roughly 8 healthy donors.

What the authors observed across the whole study: Naive, central memory and regulatory TCRB repertoires appeared to be more alike among patients than among healthy donors. Sequencing cDNA rather than genomic DNA could over-represent highly expressing activated cells, although activation and CD3 levels did not differ between groups. At VDJ recombination sites, patients with type 1 diabetes made fewer insertions and deleted more nucleotides, a pattern implying thymic rearrangement abnormalities. Type 1 diabetes patients showed a moderate but significant shortening of TCRB CDR3 length in all four CD4+ subsets. PCR may preferentially amplify shorter templates, but because patient and control samples were amplified and corrected together, any resulting skew would affect both groups equally. Because small numbers of individuals were included in the HLA sub-analyses, any influence of HLA type on TCRB rearrangement was left unresolved.

Each donor gave one peripheral blood draw, averaging roughly 120 mL, which was collected into heparinised tubes. Naive, central memory, regulatory and stem cell-like memory CD4+ T cells were sorted on a BD FACSAria II using a panel including CD45RO, CCR7, CD25, CD127, CD95 and CD27. Every sorted population had a purity above 95%. PBMCs were isolated right away by Lymphoprep density gradient centrifugation and were stained directly, without culture. So that batch effects would be minimized, each experiment stained and sorted samples in pairs, pairing one healthy donor with one patient. About this clone itself: The antigen it binds to is not known. Per-nucleotide qualities are absent, and no much larger clonotype sits a single base away.

All of the isolated RNA was reverse transcribed with the High Capacity cDNA Reverse Transcription Kit, so expressed TCRB transcripts were sequenced. Deep immunoSEQ sequencing was performed on naive, central memory and regulatory T cell samples, with an average of around 3.4 million total reads per sample. Sorted cells were lysed in RLT buffer and RNA was extracted with DNase-treated RNeasy Micro or Mini kits, depending on cell number. To prevent cross-contamination, each cell subset was processed individually, whereas patient and healthy donor samples were processed jointly. The immunoSEQ multiplex PCR was used to amplify TCRB sequences from cDNA, yielding 87-bp fragments that span the CDR3 region. Sequencing of the amplicons was done on the Illumina HiSeq platform. On the study's bioinformatics: PCR bias was corrected computationally using synthetic template baselines, and reads within Hamming distance 2 were collapsed, with unmergeable singletons discarded. Reads were aligned against IMGT to assign V, D and J genes, CDR3 length and insertions or deletions at six rearrangement sites. Clonotype counts were normalized to sorted cell number within each subset before computing true diversity and Gini coefficients with the tcR R package. The overlap coefficient, calculated on TCRB nucleotide sequences, was used to measure repertoire sharing. TCRdb obtained this table from immuneACCESS and retained in-frame rearrangements with V and J assigned. These tables miss some clones; where compared with another copy, unresolved V genes account for less than half of the shortfall, and the remainder is unexplained. D and trimming were read from the DNA, whereas the V and J calls and clone size are those reported in that table. The sample data list about 150,000 clones, and about a tenth of these were observed just once. The ten largest make up more than 0.4% of the sample.

The clonotype originates from a young man with type 1 diabetes. Sequencing was performed on central memory CD4+ T cells from blood.

The CDR3 reads CASSRGTSGRSDTQYF. The DNA sequence follows: TGTGCCAGCAGCCGAGGGACTAGCGGGAGGTCAGATACGCAGTATTTT. The V and J segments used are TRBV7-8 and TRBJ2-3; 15 central nucleotides agree with TRBD2. Via the germline V gene, CDR1 is SGHVS and CDR2 FQNEAQ. Germline trimming amounts to 5 bases on V and 4 bases on J, with 4 as the count of junction bases outside the gene matches. CDR3 length: 16 amino acids, cysteine to phenylalanine. This entry keeps only the CDR3 DNA: 48 bases, framed from base 1.